The 24 T cell receptor beta chains in this list originate from one sample, sequenced in a study of T cell responses to AZD1222 COVID-19 vaccine. Sequenced by immunoSEQ multiplex PCR; TCRdb stores in-frame clones only, minus some. This table holds over 95,000 clones, around nine tenths found once. The source was peripheral blood, collected on day 0 of AZD1222 vaccination. All receptors come from an adult in good health.

This clone showed up just a few times. The chain links TRBV19 to TRBJ2-7; possible D gene TRBD2, 6 bases. CDR3 length equals 17 residues. Germline V gene sequence: CDR1 LNHDA, CDR2 SQIVND (reference sequence). Trimming removed 3 bases at V and 1 base at J, with 19 bases between. The CDR3 here is CASSIIVRASASYEQYF. CDR3 nucleotides: TGTGCCAGTAGTATTATCGTAAGAGCTAGCGCGTCCTACGAGCAGTACTTC.

The chain couples TRBV5-1 to TRBJ1-1, with D tentatively TRBD1 (5 bases). V shed 2 bases and J shed 1 base, with 12 bases lying between them. The germline V gene encodes CDR1 SGHRS and CDR2 YFSETQ. This CDR3 region has 15 residues. The CDR3 DNA follows: TGCGCCAGCAGCTTAGAGCTGGGGCAGAACACTGAAGCTTTCTTT. It codes for CASSLELGQNTEAFF.

The genes are TRBV28 and TRBJ2-1; unclear D gene. Deletions cut 7 bases from V and 1 base from J, with 14 bases between. The CDR3 runs to 15 residues. Per the germline V gene, CDR1 is MDHEN and CDR2 is SYDVKM. CDR3 coding DNA: TGTGCCAGCAACAAACCCCCACAATCCTACAATGAGCAGTTCTTC. It codes for CASNKPPQSYNEQFF.

This CDR3 reads CASSPRISGSNQPQHF. The CDR3 nucleotides are TGTGCCAGCAGCCCCCGAATAAGTGGTAGCAATCAGCCCCAGCATTTT. The V gene is TRBV7-2, the J gene TRBJ1-5; D not certain. V lost 5 bases, J lost 0 bases, and 14 bases lay in between. Germline-derived CDR1 and CDR2 are SGHTA and FQGNSA. The CDR3 runs 16 residues.

This chain joins TRBV5-1 and TRBJ2-5, with D possibly being TRBD2 (7 bases). This CDR3 has 13 residues. V lost 5 bases and J lost 4, with 12 bases in between. CDR1 SGHRS and CDR2 YFSETQ come from the germline V gene. The CDR3 is CASSRGAGETQYF. The CDR3 coding sequence is TGCGCCAGCAGTCGGGGGGCTGGAGAGACCCAGTACTTC.

The chain has TRBV4-2 and TRBJ1-1; D gene uncertain. The germline gives CDR1 LGHNA, CDR2 YNFKEQ. V was shortened by 0 bases and J by 4 bases, with 6 bases between the two germline ends. The CDR3 is 13 residues long. In nucleotides, the CDR3 is TGTGCCAGCAGCCAAGACAGGAGCACTGAAGCTTTCTTT. Translating gives CASSQDRSTEAFF.

Only one count was recorded for this clone. This sequence joins TRBV12-3 or TRBV12-4 and TRBJ2-7; D possibly corresponds to TRBD1 (6 bases). The CDR3 extends over 13 amino acids. V was pared by 3 bases and J by 9 bases, with 15 bases between. In DNA form, the CDR3 reads TGTGCCAGCAGTTTCGCCACAGGGCGGTGGCAGTACTTC. Translated: CASSFATGRWQYF.

The J gene is TRBJ2-7, the V gene TRBV6-2 or TRBV6-3; D is perhaps TRBD1 (6 bases). This CDR3 contains 12 residues. Germline V gene lookup returns CDR1 MNHEY and CDR2 SVGEGT. V dropped 4 bases and J dropped 7 bases, with 11 bases sitting between them. CDR3 in amino acids: CASSSARGEQYF. CDR3 DNA: TGTGCCAGCAGTTCCGCCAGGGGAGAGCAGTACTTC.

The chain uses TRBV24-1 and TRBJ2-1; no definite D call. Trimming stripped 4 bases from V and 7 bases from J, with 10 bases between. Germline V gene lookup returns CDR1 KGHDR and CDR2 SFDVKD. The CDR3 is made up of 13 amino acids. Here the CDR3 reads CATSDPPRNEQFF. CDR3 nucleotide sequence: TGTGCCACCAGTGACCCCCCTCGAAATGAGCAGTTCTTC.

The J gene is TRBJ2-3, the V gene TRBV9, with 9 bases that match TRBD2. The CDR3 runs to 17 residues. V lost 2 bases, J lost 2 bases, and 9 bases stayed unmatched. Per germline, CDR1 SGDLS and CDR2 YYNGEE. The chain's CDR3 is CASSVRGAGGNTDTQYF. The CDR3 DNA sequence: TGTGCCAGCAGCGTCCGGGGGGCGGGAGGGAACACAGATACGCAGTATTTT. Together with reference TRBV9 and TRBJ2-3, the CDR3 gives the full variable domain: DSGVTQTPKHLITATGQRVTLRCSPRSGDLSVYWYQQSLDQGLQFLIQYYNGEERAKGNILERFSAQQFPDLHSELNLSSLELGDSALYFCASSVRGAGGNTDTQYFGPGTRLTVL.

The genes are TRBV7-9 and TRBJ2-2, with a possible D match to TRBD1 (6 bases). V lost 4 bases to trimming and J lost 1 base, with 7 bases between them. The V gene's germline CDR1 is SEHNR and CDR2 FQNEAQ (reference sequence). This CDR3 has 14 residues. CDR3 nucleotides: TGTGCCAGCAGCTCACAGGGGAACACCGGGGAGCTGTTTTTT. It encodes CASSSQGNTGELFF.

This clone was detected only a few times. This chain uses TRBV7-8 with TRBJ2-7, with D maybe TRBD1 (5 bases). Trimming shortened V by 7 bases and J by 5 bases, and 27 bases separated the two germline ends. CDR1 is SGHVS, CDR2 FQNEAQ, per germline. This CDR3 is built from 17 residues. This CDR3 is CASTPDRASRIVNEQYF. In nucleotides, the CDR3 is TGTGCCAGCACCCCCGACAGAGCGAGTAGGATTGTGAACGAGCAGTACTTC.

The chain couples TRBV12-3 or TRBV12-4 to TRBJ1-2, with D unclear. This CDR3 comprises 12 residues. Trimming pared 8 bases from V and 1 base from J, leaving 8 bases between. CDR3 in amino acids: CASLDLNYGYTF. CDR3 in DNA: TGTGCCAGCCTTGACCTTAACTATGGCTACACCTTC.

The sample holds a few counts of this clone. This rearrangement joins TRBV4-2 to TRBJ1-2; tentatively, D is TRBD1 (5 bases). CDR1 LGHNA and CDR2 YNFKEQ come from the germline V gene. Trimming took 0 bases from V and 9 from J, leaving 11 bases between them. The CDR3 has 13 residues. DNA for the CDR3: TGTGCCAGCAGCCAAGACAGGGATAGGAGCTACACCTTC. It translates to CASSQDRDRSYTF.

The chain is built from TRBV27 and TRBJ2-1, with D perhaps matching TRBD1 or TRBD2 (5 bases each). Deletions cut 5 bases from V and 5 bases from J, with 13 bases between. The CDR3 has 14 residues. CDR1 is MNHEY, CDR2 SMNVEV, per germline (reference sequence). The CDR3 is CASSNRTQNNEQFF. Written as DNA, the CDR3 is TGTGCCAGCAGTAACAGGACTCAGAACAATGAGCAGTTCTTC.

V usage is TRBV28 and J usage is TRBJ1-2, with D perhaps matching TRBD1 (6 bases). Per the germline V gene, CDR1 is MDHEN and CDR2 is SYDVKM. The CDR3 is made up of 12 amino acids. Trimming removed 5 bases from V and 8 bases from J, with 12 bases in between. The CDR3, as DNA: TGTGCCAGCAGTCCCCCAGGGGTCGGCTACACCTTC. Residues: CASSPPGVGYTF.

This clone was seen more than once but under ten times. The V call is TRBV7-9, the J call TRBJ1-4; D might be TRBD1 (5 bases). Germline V CDR1 and CDR2: SEHNR, FQNEAQ (reference sequence). There are 15 residues in the CDR3. V lost 0 bases to trimming and J lost 2 bases, with 7 bases between them. The CDR3 nucleotides read TGTGCCAGCAGCTTAGCGGGACTCACTAATGAAAAACTGTTTTTT. Translating it yields CASSLAGLTNEKLFF.

The chain is built from TRBV7-2 and TRBJ2-7, with D perhaps matching TRBD1 (6 bases). V lost 5 bases and J lost 1, with 9 bases in between. CDR1 SGHTA and CDR2 FQGNSA come from the germline V gene. The CDR3 is 13 amino acids. The chain's CDR3 is CASSRDTSYEQYF. As DNA, the CDR3 is TGTGCCAGCAGCCGGGACACGTCCTACGAGCAGTACTTC.

The V gene is TRBV10-3, the J gene TRBJ1-5; D call uncertain. This CDR3 has 14 residues. V lost 1 base to trimming and J lost 6 bases, with 10 bases between them. From germline, CDR1 is ENHRY and CDR2 SYGVKD. CDR3 coding DNA: TGTGCCATCAGTGAGTGGAGGGATGGTCAGCCCCAGCATTTT. This gives the protein CAISEWRDGQPQHF.

This chain connects TRBV11-1 to TRBJ2-3; 12 bases align to TRBD2. Germline loops: CDR1 SGHAT, CDR2 FQDESV (reference sequence). The CDR3 loop spans 16 amino acids. V dropped 5 bases and J dropped 3; count of bases not matched to a gene: 6. The CDR3 nucleotides read TGTGCCAGCAGCGCCCCCCTAGCGGGAGGGACAGATACGCAGTATTTT. Residues: CASSAPLAGGTDTQYF.

This clone showed up many times. V and J are TRBV19 and TRBJ2-2; 8 bases fit TRBD1. Germline V gives CDR1 LNHDA, CDR2 SQIVND (reference sequence). The junction had 7 bases not matched to a gene; V was cut back by 6 bases and J by 1 base. The CDR3 runs to 16 residues. CDR3 coding DNA: TGTGCCAGTAGCCTCGCAGGACAGGGGAACACCGGGGAGCTGTTTTTT. It encodes CASSLAGQGNTGELFF.

CDR3 amino acids: CASSPGGGSSGNTIYF. The CDR3 coding sequence is TGTGCCAGCAGCCCAGGGGGCGGCAGCTCTGGAAACACCATATATTTT. The chain joins TRBV5-4 to TRBJ1-3; TRBD1 matches at 8 bases. CDR1 is SGHNT, CDR2 YYREEE, per germline (reference sequence). Unmatched junction bases numbered 6, after V lost 4 bases and J lost 0 bases. The CDR3 has 16 residues.

This clone appeared a few times. The rearrangement joins TRBV7-9 to TRBJ1-1; TRBD1 matches 8 bases. V shed 5 bases, J shed 4 bases, and the junction held 6 bases outside the gene matches. Germline CDR1 is SEHNR and CDR2 is FQNEAQ (reference sequence). This CDR3 is 14 amino acids long. The CDR3 nucleotides read TGTGCCAGCAGCCTACAGGGGGAGGTCACTGAAGCTTTCTTT. It specifies CASSLQGEVTEAFF.

The chain couples TRBV7-3 to TRBJ2-1; 9 bases map to TRBD2. The ends lost 5 bases at V and 5 bases at J; junction bases unmatched: 7. The CDR3 extends over 15 amino acids. Germline CDR1 SGHTA, CDR2 FQGTGA. CDR3 region: CASSILAGADNEQFF. The CDR3 nucleotides are TGTGCCAGCAGCATACTAGCGGGTGCTGACAATGAGCAGTTCTTC. Drawing the rest from reference TRBV7-3 and TRBJ2-1, the complete variable domain is GAGVSQTPSNKVTEKGKYVELRCDPISGHTALYWYRQSLGQGPEFLIYFQGTGAADDSGLPNDRFFAVRPEGSVSTLKIQRTERGDSAVYLCASSILAGADNEQFFGPGTRLTVL.